The source of this T cell receptor beta chain is a study of beta chain features in type 1 diabetes. Study outcomes and limitations: Naive, central memory and Treg TCRB repertoires appeared more alike in patients than in healthy donors. PCR might pick shorter templates more often, in the same way for patients and controls. Within each of all four CD4+ subsets, Type 1 diabetes patients had TCRB CDR3s that were moderately but significantly shorter.

Germline CDR1 and CDR2: MNHEY and SVGAGI. V was pared by 5 bases and J by 5 bases, with 15 bases between. The CDR3 length is 14 residues. On this clone: Its target is not known.

cDNA synthesis used the whole RNA isolate, giving expressed TCRB sequences. Using immunoSEQ multiplex PCR, the repertoire was profiled, and TCRdb retains in-frame clones only, with some absent. The sample comprises over 40,000 clones, approximately 70% of which are singletons, and less than 2.5% rests with the top ten. CD45RO/CCR7/CD25/CD127/CD95/CD27 staining was used to isolate CD4+ naive, central memory, regulatory and stem cell-like memory cells by sorting. The origin of this receptor is a woman younger than 30 with type 1 diabetes. This rearrangement joins TRBV6-5 to TRBJ2-5, with a weak D call TRBD2 (6 bases). The material sequenced was Tregs from blood. CDR3 loop: CASSPWDLQETQYF. The CDR3 DNA reads TGTGCCAGCAGTCCCTGGGACTTACAGGAGACCCAGTACTTC.